These T cell receptor beta chains were read from a single sample in a study of identical twins. TCRdb re-called the 5' RACE reads with MiXCR, one entry per CDR3 protein. In the table there are roughly 720,000 distinct CDR3 sequences, about 20% of which are singletons. These data were also filed under a second study, of T cells expressing NK-cell markers.

The sample comprised PBMCs. The receptors here all came from a woman aged 18-29 years in good health. The CDR3 runs from the conserved cysteine through the conserved F or W. D genes are given only for firm matches. A clone size is listed for some rows: how often the clone was seen (once, few, many), or a class if it is expanded.

v_call: TRBV27; clone_size: few; j_call: TRBJ2-5; d_call: -; cdr3_aa: CAEEETQYF; cdr3_nt: TGTGCCGAAGAAGAGACCCAGTACTTC
v_call: TRBV11-3; clone_size: -; j_call: TRBJ2-1; d_call: TRBD2; cdr3_aa: CASSLVARGGNEQFF; cdr3_nt: TGTGCCAGCAGCCTGGTAGCGCGGGGAGGGAATGAGCAGTTCTTC
v_call: TRBV18; clone_size: few; j_call: TRBJ2-3; d_call: -; cdr3_aa: CASSPQRLGTDTQYF; cdr3_nt: TGTGCCAGCTCACCACAGCGATTGGGCACAGATACGCAGTATTTT
v_call: TRBV9; clone_size: -; j_call: TRBJ2-1; d_call: -; cdr3_aa: CASSQAPGARPYNEQFF; cdr3_nt: TGTGCCAGCAGCCAAGCCCCCGGGGCTCGCCCCTACAATGAGCAGTTCTTC
v_call: TRBV4-2; clone_size: -; j_call: TRBJ1-1; d_call: TRBD1; cdr3_aa: CASSQEWDRGNTEAFF; cdr3_nt: TGTGCCAGCAGCCAAGAGTGGGACAGGGGGAACACTGAAGCTTTCTTT
v_call: TRBV4-2; clone_size: few; j_call: TRBJ2-5; d_call: TRBD2; cdr3_aa: CASSQDWTSETQYF; cdr3_nt: TGTGCCAGCAGCCAAGATTGGACTAGTGAAACCCAGTACTTC
v_call: TRBV6-5; clone_size: many; j_call: TRBJ1-6; d_call: -; cdr3_aa: CASSYSSGVESPLHF; cdr3_nt: TGTGCCAGCAGTTACTCGAGTGGTGTTGAGTCACCCCTCCACTTT
v_call: TRBV12-3/TRBV12-4; clone_size: few; j_call: TRBJ2-7; d_call: -; cdr3_aa: CASSLFRGLAYEQYF; cdr3_nt: TGTGCCAGCAGTCTATTCAGGGGCCTCGCCTACGAGCAGTACTTC
v_call: TRBV29-1; clone_size: many; j_call: TRBJ2-1; d_call: -; cdr3_aa: CSGRVNEQFF; cdr3_nt: TGCAGCGGGAGGGTCAATGAGCAGTTCTTC
v_call: TRBV6-5; clone_size: few; j_call: TRBJ2-2; d_call: -; cdr3_aa: CASSYDTNTGELFF; cdr3_nt: TGTGCCAGCAGTTACGACACGAACACCGGGGAGCTGTTTTTT
v_call: TRBV18; clone_size: -; j_call: TRBJ2-7; d_call: -; cdr3_aa: CATTSTVHEQYF; cdr3_nt: TGTGCCACCACTTCGACTGTCCACGAGCAGTACTTC
v_call: TRBV6-1; clone_size: few; j_call: TRBJ2-3; d_call: TRBD2; cdr3_aa: CASTQAGAPDTQYF; cdr3_nt: TGTGCCAGCACCCAAGCGGGAGCTCCAGATACGCAGTATTTT
v_call: TRBV10-3; clone_size: -; j_call: TRBJ2-7; d_call: -; cdr3_aa: CAISDRTNSYEQYF; cdr3_nt: TGTGCCATCAGCGACAGGACTAACTCCTACGAGCAGTACTTC
v_call: TRBV29-1; clone_size: -; j_call: TRBJ1-3; d_call: -; cdr3_aa: CSARLRSGNTIYF; cdr3_nt: TGCAGCGCCCGACTCCGCTCTGGAAACACCATATATTTT
v_call: TRBV12-3/TRBV12-4; clone_size: many; j_call: TRBJ2-7; d_call: TRBD2; cdr3_aa: CASSPSGRSYEQYF; cdr3_nt: TGTGCCAGCAGTCCTAGCGGGAGGTCTTACGAGCAGTACTTC
v_call: TRBV5-1; clone_size: -; j_call: TRBJ1-4; d_call: -; cdr3_aa: CASSLFLANEKLFF; cdr3_nt: TGCGCCAGCAGCTTGTTTTTGGCAAATGAAAAACTGTTTTTT
v_call: TRBV7-3; clone_size: few; j_call: TRBJ2-3; d_call: -; cdr3_aa: CASSLTKSSDTQYF; cdr3_nt: TGTGCCAGCAGCTTAACTAAGTCCTCAGATACGCAGTATTTT